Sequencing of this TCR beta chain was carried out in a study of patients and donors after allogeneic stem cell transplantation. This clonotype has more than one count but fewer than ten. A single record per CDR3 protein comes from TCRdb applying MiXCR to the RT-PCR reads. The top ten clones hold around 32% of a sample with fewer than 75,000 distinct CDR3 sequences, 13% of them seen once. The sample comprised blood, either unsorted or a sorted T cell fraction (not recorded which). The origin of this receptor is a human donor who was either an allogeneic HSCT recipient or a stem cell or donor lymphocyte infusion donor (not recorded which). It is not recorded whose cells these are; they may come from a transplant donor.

The DNA for the CDR3 is TGTGCCAGCAGCCCGGACCCAGGCAACACCATATATTTT. Amino acids: CASSPDPGNTIYF. The chain combines TRBV7-2 with TRBJ1-3; D not certain. The CDR3 length is 13 residues. V lost 5 bases and J 7 bases, leaving 12 bases between the germline ends. CDR1 SGHTA and CDR2 FQGNSA come from the germline V gene.